This T cell receptor beta chain appears in the sequencing data of a study of cytomegalovirus exposure and HLA in healthy donors. General study findings and limits: Rare TCR sequences dominated, though some public TCRs recurred in many donors. In a later analysis, at a false discovery rate of 0.05, over 15,000 TCR beta sequences matched HLA alleles.

Trimming at V came to 5 bases and at J to 3 bases, leaving 6 bases not matched to a gene. Germline V CDR1 and CDR2: ENHRY, SYGVKD. The CDR3 spans 14 residues. 13 Jbeta primers and 60 Vbeta primers were used for the PCR. Repertoires were generated with immunoSEQ multiplex PCR, while TCRdb's copy carries only in-frame clones and drops some. This sample carries tens of thousands of clones, about 80% of them seen once, and the ten largest clones take 20% to 30%. Comment on this clone: Its specificity is unknown.

The genes are TRBV10-3 and TRBJ1-1; TRBD1 agrees at 7 bases. The sample comprised PBMCs. The source of this sequence is a woman between 45 and 65 years old in good health and CMV-seropositive. The CDR3 DNA is TGTGCCATCAGTTTGACCGGGACAGACACTGAAGCTTTCTTT. Its protein product is CAISLTGTDTEAFF.